The 9 T cell receptor beta chains listed next were all sequenced from one sample in a study of T cells expressing NK-cell markers. TCRdb re-called the 5' RACE reads and catalogs CDR3 proteins one per entry, DNA excluded. Here the sample table reports 150,000 to 200,000 distinct CDR3 sequences. What was sequenced was blood T cells: a sorted CD56 or NKG2C T cell subset, CD4+ or CD8+ T cells, or bulk PBMC T cells (not recorded which). Every receptor here comes from a woman between 18 and 70 years old in good health.

The genes are TRBV20-1 and TRBJ2-1; absent DNA, TCRdb's TRBD1 call cannot be checked. CDR1 is DFQATT, CDR2 SNEGSKA, per germline (reference sequence). CDR3 length equals 14 residues. CDR3 protein: CSARVARAGNEQFF.

The chain recombines TRBV7-3 with TRBJ2-7; TCRdb's D gene call, TRBD1, goes unchecked for lack of DNA. The CDR3 runs 15 residues. Germline-derived CDR1 and CDR2 are SGHTA and FQGTGA. CDR3 region: CASSLTVGQEAEQYF.

V is TRBV7-6 and J is TRBJ2-1; the TCRdb D gene call, TRBD1, has no DNA to confirm it. CDR1 is SGHVS, CDR2 FNYEAQ, per germline. There are 13 residues in the CDR3. This CDR3 reads CASSTQGGGEQFF.

This sequence joins TRBV19 and TRBJ1-1; TCRdb's D call of TRBD1 is untestable without DNA. Germline loops: CDR1 LNHDA, CDR2 SQIVND (reference sequence). The CDR3 contains 15 residues. The CDR3 here is CASSSRQRGNTEAFF. The full variable domain, its missing parts supplied by reference TRBV19 and TRBJ1-1, is DGGITQSPKYLFRKEGQNVTLSCEQNLNHDAMYWYRQDPGQGLRLIYYSQIVNDFQKGDIAEGYSVSREKKESFPLTVTSAQKNPTAFYLCASSSRQRGNTEAFFGQGTRLTVV.

The chain joins TRBV20-1 to TRBJ2-1. The germline CDR1 and CDR2 sequences are DFQATT and SNEGSKA (reference sequence). The CDR3 is 12 residues long. CDR3 loop: CSARVRYNEQFF.

The chain recombines TRBV6-1 with TRBJ1-5; TCRdb proposes TRBD1, but this gene call is untestable without DNA. The CDR3 extends over 12 amino acids. Germline CDR1 reads MNHNS; CDR2 reads SASEGT. The CDR3: CASTTGERPQHF.

The CDR3 spells CASRHPGLNTGELFF. J is TRBJ2-2 and V is TRBV5-1; TCRdb names TRBD2, which stays unverified in the absence of DNA. The CDR3 is 15 amino acids. Germline CDR1 reads SGHRS; CDR2 reads YFSETQ.

The chain recombines TRBV6-1 with TRBJ2-3; TCRdb designates TRBD1, a call that cannot be tested without DNA. This CDR3 has 15 residues. Germline assignment: CDR1 MNHNS and CDR2 SASEGT. The CDR3 loop reads CASREWGTIGDTQYF.

V is TRBV5-1 and J is TRBJ1-1; TCRdb's D gene call, TRBD1, goes unchecked for lack of DNA. CDR3 length equals 18 residues. Per germline, CDR1 SGHRS and CDR2 YFSETQ. The CDR3 loop is CASRGTSPAGFMNTEAFF.